The T cell receptor (beta chain) under discussion was sequenced for a study of T cell responses to AZD1222 COVID-19 vaccine. About this clone itself: Its antigen is unknown.

Findings and limits, study-wide: Reportedly, nearly half the spike-specific TCRs target unmutated variant regions.

Only in-frame clones appear in the TCRdb table, and some are missing; sequencing was by immunoSEQ multiplex PCR. The sample contains 130,000 or so clones, approximately 93% of which appear only once. Germline trimming cut 6 bases from V and 3 bases from J; bases unmatched to any gene: 11. Germline CDR1 is MNHEY and CDR2 is SMNVEV (reference sequence). This CDR3 has 15 residues. The material was peripheral blood, obtained on day 0 of MenACWY control vaccination. The chain is built from TRBV27 and TRBJ2-7; 7 bases match TRBD2. The sequence derives from an adult in good health. This CDR3 reads CASSSPGGYVYEQYF. CDR3 bases: TGTGCCAGCAGCAGCCCGGGGGGTTATGTCTACGAGCAGTACTTC.